Presented here are 23 T cell receptor beta chains from one specimen sequenced in a study of vaccination effects on CD4 cells after COVID-19. Some clones are missing from TCRdb's copy, which holds only in-frame ones; the method was immunoSEQ multiplex PCR. Of tens of thousands of clones listed, over 60% are singletons. A 10-day culture period preceded the isolation of CD4+ T cells. These receptors have no known antigen. This sample comprised CD4+ T cells from PBMCs cultured without peptide, obtained before COVID-19 vaccination. The source is a human donor who received a COVID-19 vaccine.

At least ten counts were recorded for this clone. The rearrangement links TRBV11-2 to TRBJ2-1; 9 nucleotides align to TRBD2. The CDR3 runs 15 residues. CDR1 SGHAT and CDR2 FQNNGV come from the germline V gene. Germline trimming cut 5 bases from V and 6 bases from J; bases unmatched to any gene: 8. The CDR3 DNA sequence: TGTGCCAGCAGCCTAGGGGCGGGGGGGCCCAATGAGCAGTTCTTC. It yields the protein CASSLGAGGPNEQFF. Drawing the rest from reference TRBV11-2 and TRBJ2-1, the complete variable domain is EAGVAQSPRYKIIEKRQSVAFWCNPISGHATLYWYQQILGQGPKLLIQFQNNGVVDDSQLPKDRFSAERLKGVDSTLKIQPAKLEDSAVYLCASSLGAGGPNEQFFGPGTRLTVL.

As regards this clone: A junction end diverges from the germline sequence, so it may reflect a read error. J is TRBJ1-2 and V is TRBV5-1; D is possibly TRBD1 (5 bases). Germline V gene lookup returns CDR1 SGHRS and CDR2 YFSETQ. The CDR3 runs 15 residues. CDR3 sequence reads: CASRLEPGTDYGYTF. CDR3 DNA: TGCGCCAGCAGGTTGGAGCCCGGGACGGACTATGGCTACACCTTC.

The chain links TRBV20-1 to TRBJ2-1, with unresolved D. Germline values: CDR1 DFQATT, CDR2 SNEGSKA (reference sequence). V dropped 0 bases and J dropped 7 bases, with 4 bases sitting between them. The CDR3 runs 11 residues. The CDR3 is CSARDKNEQFF. CDR3 DNA sequence: TGCAGTGCTAGAGATAAAAATGAGCAGTTCTTC.

The chain employs TRBV14 and TRBJ2-5; no clear D gene. This CDR3 spans 15 amino acids. The germline V and J ends were trimmed by 1 base and 7 bases, with 16 bases remaining between them. Germline V gene data show CDR1 as SGHDN and CDR2 as FVKESK. This CDR3 reads CASSQVDNLRTTQYF. Written as DNA, the CDR3 is TGTGCCAGCAGCCAAGTTGACAATCTACGGACGACCCAGTACTTC.

V gene TRBV4-1 combines with J gene TRBJ1-6; D perhaps matches TRBD1 (5 bases). The CDR3 length is 15 residues. The V gene's germline CDR1 is MGHRA and CDR2 YSYEKL. V lost 4 bases and J 9 bases, leaving 16 bases between the germline ends. DNA for the CDR3: TGCGCCAGCAGCCTGATCGGGACCTTGGGTTCACCCCTCCACTTT. Translation gives CASSLIGTLGSPLHF.

V gene TRBV11-2 combines with J gene TRBJ2-2, with D tentatively TRBD1 (6 bases). The germline gives CDR1 SGHAT, CDR2 FQNNGV. The V end lost 5 bases, the J end lost 7 bases, and 11 bases lay between the germline ends. The CDR3 length is 13 residues. This chain's CDR3 is CASSKPGVGELFF. In DNA form, the CDR3 reads TGTGCCAGCAGCAAACCAGGGGTCGGGGAGCTGTTTTTT.

The CDR3 coding sequence is TGCGCCAGCAGCTTTGGGGGCTCCGACACTGAAGCTTTCTTT. This gives the protein CASSFGGSDTEAFF. This chain connects TRBV5-1 to TRBJ1-1; the D gene is possibly TRBD1 (6 bases). The length of the CDR3 is 14 residues. The germline gives CDR1 SGHRS, CDR2 YFSETQ. The V gene lost 2 bases and the J gene lost 3 bases, with 11 bases spanning the gap.

This clone was found once. This chain joins TRBV19 and TRBJ2-5; a weak D match, TRBD2 (6 bases). Trimming cost V 0 bases and J 3 bases, with 8 bases left between them. The CDR3 loop spans 14 amino acids. CDR1 and CDR2 (germline): LNHDA, SQIVND (reference sequence). The CDR3 DNA follows: TGTGCCAGTAGTATAGAGGGGGGAGAAGAGACCCAGTACTTC. This codes for CASSIEGGEETQYF.

The chain employs TRBV5-6 and TRBJ1-3; 9 positions agree with TRBD1. From germline, CDR1 is SGHDT and CDR2 YYEEEE. This CDR3 is built from 17 residues. After removal of 1 base from V and 2 bases from J, the junction contained 7 bases not matched to a gene. The CDR3 DNA is TGTGCCAGCAGCTTGACTGGCCGGGACAGGGCTGGAAACACCATATATTTT. The encoded protein is CASSLTGRDRAGNTIYF.

This clone was seen a few times. The rearrangement joins TRBV7-2 to TRBJ2-5; D ambiguous. This CDR3 is built from 15 residues. CDR1 is SGHTA, CDR2 FQGNSA, per germline. V was shortened by 5 bases and J by 5 bases, with 18 bases between the two germline ends. The CDR3 DNA reads TGTGCCAGCAGCCCAGACCTCTTTCCCGTGGAGACCCAGTACTTC. It specifies CASSPDLFPVETQYF.

A single count supports this clone. The chain joins TRBV2 to TRBJ2-3; 7 bases are a match to TRBD1. The CDR3 extends over 15 amino acids. V was pared by 5 bases and J by 8 bases, with 13 bases of the junction left unmatched. The germline V gene has CDR1 SNHLY and CDR2 FYNNEI. In nucleotides, the CDR3 is TGTGCCAGCAGTAGCCAGGGGGTTATGTACGGTACGCAGTATTTT. Residues: CASSSQGVMYGTQYF.

A few counts support this clone. The J gene is TRBJ1-1, the V gene TRBV19; 8 nucleotides align to TRBD1. The CDR3 is 14 residues long. Germline lookup yields CDR1 LNHDA and CDR2 SQIVND (reference sequence). V lost 6 bases and J lost 1; bases outside the gene matches: 4. The chain's CDR3 is CASSLQGGNTEAFF. In DNA, the CDR3 is TGTGCCAGTAGCCTACAGGGGGGGAACACTGAAGCTTTCTTT.

The chain is built from TRBV18 and TRBJ1-2; D is ambiguous. Germline V gene sequence: CDR1 KGHSH, CDR2 LQKENI. Trimming took 1 base from V and 8 from J, leaving 8 bases between them. CDR3 length: 12 amino acids. The CDR3 region has the DNA TGTGCCAGCTCACCACGGGAGGACGGCTACACCTTC. This gives the protein CASSPREDGYTF.

The chain couples TRBV5-1 to TRBJ1-1; D not resolved. The germline V and J ends were trimmed by 0 bases and 6 bases, with 12 bases remaining between them. Looked up from germline, CDR1 is SGHRS and CDR2 is YFSETQ. The CDR3 is made up of 14 amino acids. CDR3 in amino acids: CASSLGPFEAEAFF. CDR3 sequence (DNA): TGCGCCAGCAGCTTGGGGCCTTTCGAGGCTGAAGCTTTCTTT.

A single count supports this clone. The J gene is TRBJ1-1, the V gene TRBV6-2 or TRBV6-3; D unresolved. The germline V and J ends were trimmed by 2 bases and 2 bases, with 9 bases remaining between them. The CDR3 is 14 residues long. Germline CDR1 and CDR2: MNHEY and SVGEGT. CDR3 sequence: CASSYRGPNTEAFF. The CDR3 nucleotides are TGTGCCAGCAGTTACCGAGGGCCTAACACTGAAGCTTTCTTT.

In its sample, this clone was seen once. This chain joins TRBV5-1 and TRBJ2-1, with a weak D call TRBD1 (6 bases). CDR1 is SGHRS and CDR2 is YFSETQ in the germline V gene. The CDR3 length is 15 residues. V lost 2 bases and J lost 10, with 19 bases in between. CDR3 sequence (DNA): TGCGCCAGCAGCTTCCGGACAGAACCGTTCAACGAGCAGTTCTTC. It specifies CASSFRTEPFNEQFF.

For the CDR3, the DNA is TGTGCCAGCAGCTTAGAACGACTAGCGGGGGACTCTGGGGCCAACGTCCTGACTTTC. Translation gives CASSLERLAGDSGANVLTF. The rearrangement uses TRBV7-2 and TRBJ2-6, with 12 bases aligning to TRBD2. CDR1 SGHTA and CDR2 FQGNSA come from the germline V gene. With 1 base clipped from V and 0 bases from J, the junction kept 4 bases outside the gene matches. The CDR3 sequence is 19 residues long. The variable domain in full, with the rest retrieved from reference TRBV7-2 and TRBJ2-6, is GAGVSQSPSNKVTEKGKDVELRCDPISGHTALYWYRQSLGQGLEFLIYFQGNSAPDKSGLPSDRFSAERTGGSVSTLTIQRTQQEDSAVYLCASSLERLAGDSGANVLTFGAGSRLTVL.

The rearrangement joins TRBV6-1 to TRBJ2-7; 9 bases map to TRBD1. CDR3 length: 15 amino acids. Germline CDR1 is MNHNS and CDR2 is SASEGT. V lost 0 bases to trimming and J lost 2 bases; unmatched junction nucleotides: 2. The CDR3: CASSEAGTGPYEQYV. CDR3 nucleotide sequence: TGTGCCAGCAGTGAAGCGGGGACAGGGCCCTACGAGCAGTACGTC.

The chain recombines TRBV7-2 with TRBJ2-3, with 11 bases that match TRBD1. The V gene's germline CDR1 is SGHTA and CDR2 FQGNSA. The junction had 6 bases not matched to a gene; V was cut back by 3 bases and J by 1 base. The length of the CDR3 is 17 residues. CDR3 residues: CASSFYGTGGGTDTQYF. The CDR3, as DNA: TGTGCCAGCAGCTTCTACGGGACAGGGGGAGGCACAGATACGCAGTATTTT.

The CDR3 nucleotides are TGTGCCAGCAGCCCACGGCGACAGGGAAACACCATATATTTT. This gives the protein CASSPRRQGNTIYF. The chain joins TRBV11-2 to TRBJ1-3; D might be TRBD1 (5 bases). The CDR3 consists of 14 residues. V was shortened by 5 bases and J by 4 bases, with 12 bases between the two germline ends. Looked up from germline, CDR1 is SGHAT and CDR2 is FQNNGV.

J is TRBJ2-7 and V is TRBV5-6; TRBD1 or TRBD2 may be the D gene (5 bases each). The germline V gene has CDR1 SGHDT and CDR2 YYEEEE. V was cut by 0 bases and J by 3 bases, with 10 bases left in between. The CDR3 is made up of 14 amino acids. The CDR3 DNA follows: TGTGCCAGCAGCTTGGCCGGGACCCTCTACGAGCAGTACGTC. Protein: CASSLAGTLYEQYV.

This rearrangement joins TRBV3-1 (or the pseudogene TRBV3-2) to TRBJ2-3; 10 nucleotides line up with TRBD2. With V trimmed by 4 bases and J by 6 bases, 4 bases remained unmatched. This CDR3 comprises 14 residues. From germline, CDR1 is LGHDT and CDR2 YNNKEL (reference sequence). CDR3 loop: CASSPGLAFDTQYF. DNA of the CDR3: TGTGCCAGCAGCCCGGGACTAGCGTTCGATACGCAGTATTTT.

CDR3 DNA sequence: TGTGCCAGCAGCCCTCAGTTCTCTGGAAACACCATATATTTT. This gives the protein CASSPQFSGNTIYF. The rearrangement links TRBV2 to TRBJ1-3; D unresolved. The CDR3 covers 14 residues. Germline assignment: CDR1 SNHLY and CDR2 FYNNEI. The V gene lost 6 bases and the J gene lost 0 bases, with 9 bases spanning the gap.